This TCR beta chain was recovered during a study of shared clonotypes between healthy human individuals. CD8 cells regarded as naive lacked CD45RO, were positively chosen for CCR7, and omitted terminally differentiated effector memory CD45RA+ cells. Only in-frame clones appear in the TCRdb table, and some are missing; sequencing was by immunoSEQ multiplex PCR. The table has about 610,000 clones, about 96% seen once. Germline V gives CDR1 SGHNT, CDR2 YYREEE (reference sequence). V was clipped by 4 bases and J by 8 bases, with 12 bases between them. This CDR3 has 12 residues. The receptor's source is a woman aged 25 to 39 in good health. Sequences were obtained from naive CD8+ T cells sorted from blood. This rearrangement joins TRBV5-4 to TRBJ1-2, with a possible D match to TRBD1 (5 bases). CDR3 amino acids: CASSGGFRGYTF. As DNA, the CDR3 is TGTGCCAGCAGCGGGGGTTTCAGGGGCTACACCTTC.